The 21 T cell receptor beta chains in this list originate from one sample, sequenced in a study of T cell responses to AZD1222 COVID-19 vaccine. The data were produced by immunoSEQ multiplex PCR, yet TCRdb's version contains in-frame clones alone and is incomplete. The table lists under 150,000 clones, just under 95% of them singletons. The sequencing used peripheral blood, collected on day 0 of AZD1222 vaccination. These receptors came from an adult in good health.

This rearrangement joins TRBV3-1 (or the pseudogene TRBV3-2) to TRBJ2-3; TRBD2 matches at 8 bases. Germline V lookup: CDR1 LGHDT, CDR2 YNNKEL (reference sequence). The V gene end was trimmed by 1 base and the J gene end by 6 bases; junction bases not matched to a gene: 6. The CDR3 loop spans 15 amino acids. The CDR3 region is CASSQAQRELDTQYF. CDR3 coding DNA: TGTGCCAGCAGCCAAGCCCAGCGGGAGTTGGATACGCAGTATTTT.

The chain employs TRBV4-2 and TRBJ2-1, with TRBD2 matching 9 bases. Germline V gene data show CDR1 as LGHNA and CDR2 as YNFKEQ. This CDR3 spans 14 amino acids. The V gene end was trimmed by 4 bases and the J gene end by 5 bases; junction bases not matched to a gene: 3. CDR3 amino acids: CASSPSGNHNEQFF. In DNA, the CDR3 is TGTGCCAGCAGCCCTAGCGGGAACCACAATGAGCAGTTCTTC.

About this clone itself: At one end the junction does not follow the germline gene, possibly because of a read error. The chain has TRBV6-1 and TRBJ2-6; D uncertain. The germline gives CDR1 MNHNS, CDR2 SASEGT. This CDR3 contains 14 residues. The CDR3: CASTEGSGANVLTF. The CDR3 DNA follows: TGTGCCAGCACTGAAGGCTCCGGGGCCAACGTCCTGACTTTC.

The chain recombines TRBV5-1 with TRBJ2-7, with a possible D match to TRBD1 (6 bases). The germline V gene encodes CDR1 SGHRS and CDR2 YFSETQ. Between the trimmed V and J ends, which lost 4 bases and 7 bases, there was a span of 15 bases. The CDR3 sequence is 13 residues long. The CDR3 DNA reads TGCGCCAGCAGCCGGGACACCTATTATGAGCAGTACTTC. Translated, it gives CASSRDTYYEQYF.

The sample holds one count of this clone. The CDR3 loop reads CSASTTTEEQYF. CDR3 bases: TGCAGTGCTAGTACGACTACCGAGGAGCAGTACTTC. The rearrangement uses TRBV20-1 and TRBJ2-7; maybe TRBD2 (5 bases). The CDR3 covers 12 residues. V lost 3 bases to trimming and J lost 7 bases, with 13 bases between them. CDR1 and CDR2 from the germline V gene are DFQATT and SNEGSKA (reference sequence).

CDR3 loop: CASSPQSPLTTNEKLFF. DNA for the CDR3: TGTGCCAGCTCACCCCAATCACCGCTAACAACTAATGAAAAACTGTTTTTT. V gene TRBV18 combines with J gene TRBJ1-4; no clear D. The germline gives CDR1 KGHSH, CDR2 LQKENI. With 3 bases removed from V and 0 bases from J, the gap between germline ends came to 14 bases. This CDR3 has 17 amino acids.

This clone was seen a single time. This chain connects TRBV18 to TRBJ2-3; 14 positions match TRBD2. Germline V gene lookup returns CDR1 KGHSH and CDR2 LQKENI. The CDR3 runs to 17 residues. V shed 5 bases, J shed 0 bases, and the junction held 4 bases outside the gene matches. As DNA, the CDR3 is TGTGCCAGCTCAGGACTAGCGGGAGGCCTTAGCACAGATACGCAGTATTTT. Its protein is CASSGLAGGLSTDTQYF.

The rearrangement joins TRBV10-1 to TRBJ2-7; TRBD1 aligns across 7 bases. Germline V gives CDR1 WNHNN, CDR2 SYGVQD (reference sequence). The CDR3 totals 15 residues. Trimming took 3 bases from V and 1 from J; bases not matched to a gene: 6. CDR3 nucleotide sequence: TGCGCCAGCAGTGAATACAGGGGAGCGTCCTACGAGCAGTACTTC. Translating it yields CASSEYRGASYEQYF.

This clone was seen once. The chain links TRBV28 to TRBJ2-7, with D perhaps matching TRBD1 (5 bases). V was cut by 7 bases and J by 7 bases, with 11 bases left in between. CDR1 and CDR2 from the germline V gene are MDHEN and SYDVKM. The CDR3 loop spans 11 amino acids. Here the CDR3 DNA reads TGTGCCAGCACTTCCAGGGTTGAGCAGTACTTC. Translation: CASTSRVEQYF.

The CDR3 loop is CASSLTGVAGELFF. CDR3 sequence (DNA): TGTGCCAGCTCGCTGACAGGGGTCGCCGGGGAGCTGTTTTTT. V gene TRBV18 combines with J gene TRBJ2-2, with TRBD1 matching over 8 bases. CDR1 KGHSH and CDR2 LQKENI come from the germline V gene. The CDR3 contains 14 residues. V was pared by 6 bases and J by 6 bases, with 6 bases of the junction left unmatched.

V is TRBV3-1 (or the pseudogene TRBV3-2) and J is TRBJ2-1; D is undetermined. The CDR3 is 14 residues long. The germline V gene has CDR1 LGHDT and CDR2 YNNKEL (reference sequence). With 0 bases removed from V and 4 bases from J, the gap between germline ends came to 7 bases. The CDR3 reads CASSQDTWYNEQFF. The CDR3 DNA is TGTGCCAGCAGCCAAGATACATGGTACAATGAGCAGTTCTTC.

J is TRBJ2-6 and V is TRBV7-2, with 8 bases aligning to TRBD2. The V segment lost 4 bases and the J segment 2 bases; nucleotides outside the gene matches: 10. The CDR3 loop spans 18 amino acids. Germline values: CDR1 SGHTA, CDR2 FQGNSA. The CDR3 DNA sequence: TGTGCCAGCAGCTCGTATCGGGGGGGAGTAGCTGGGGCCAACGTCCTGACTTTC. This codes for CASSSYRGGVAGANVLTF.

This chain connects TRBV6-1 to TRBJ1-2, with no clear D. The CDR3 totals 11 residues. The germline gives CDR1 MNHNS, CDR2 SASEGT. V gave up 1 base and J gave up 7 bases, with 4 bases separating them. The CDR3 sequence: CASSEEGGYTF. The CDR3 DNA is TGTGCCAGCAGTGAAGAAGGTGGCTACACCTTC.

The chain recombines TRBV28 with TRBJ2-4, with D perhaps matching TRBD1 or TRBD2 (5 bases each). Trimming removed 3 bases from V and 5 bases from J, with 11 bases in between. This CDR3 contains 14 residues. Germline CDR1 and CDR2: MDHEN and SYDVKM. In nucleotides, the CDR3 is TGTGCCAGCAGTTTCAGGGACCGGGAAAACATTCAGTACTTC. Protein sequence: CASSFRDRENIQYF. The variable domain in full, with the rest retrieved from reference TRBV28 and TRBJ2-4, is DVKVTQSSRYLVKRTGEKVFLECVQDMDHENMFWYRQDPGLGLRLIYFSYDVKMKEKGDIPEGYSVSREKKERFSLILESASTNQTSMYLCASSFRDRENIQYFGAGTRLSVL.

The gene calls are TRBV10-2 and TRBJ1-1; D not certain. CDR1 and CDR2 (germline): WSHSY, SAAADI. V gave up 3 bases and J gave up 5 bases, with 19 bases separating them. The CDR3 is made up of 16 amino acids. The CDR3, as DNA: TGCGCCAGCAGTGACCGAGCTAAAACAGCGAAGACTGAAGCTTTCTTT. It translates to CASSDRAKTAKTEAFF.

V gene TRBV2 combines with J gene TRBJ1-4; 8 bases map to TRBD1. The V and J ends lost 5 bases and 8 bases, in that order; junction bases with no gene match: 10. The germline CDR1 and CDR2 sequences are SNHLY and FYNNEI. The CDR3 runs 15 residues. The CDR3 region has the DNA TGTGCCAGCAGTCTACTGACAGGGGCAGGGGAAAAACTGTTTTTT. Its protein is CASSLLTGAGEKLFF.

V is TRBV5-6 and J is TRBJ2-5, with 12 bases lining up with TRBD2. Per the germline V gene, CDR1 is SGHDT and CDR2 is YYEEEE. Germline trimming cut 2 bases from V and 3 bases from J; bases unmatched to any gene: 8. This CDR3 comprises 17 residues. In DNA, the CDR3 is TGTGCCAGCAGCTTCCTAGCGGGAGGGCCGCGGGAAGAGACCCAGTACTTC. This sequence encodes CASSFLAGGPREETQYF.

This clone was seen once. The chain's CDR3 is CASSLGLAGGLYNEQFF. For the CDR3, the DNA is TGTGCCAGCAGCCTCGGACTAGCGGGAGGGCTCTACAATGAGCAGTTCTTC. This chain joins TRBV9 and TRBJ2-1, with 15 bases aligning to TRBD2. The CDR3 is 17 amino acids. The V and J ends lost 4 bases and 3 bases, in that order; junction bases with no gene match: 5. CDR1 is SGDLS and CDR2 is YYNGEE in the germline V gene.

This clone was observed once. The CDR3 DNA follows: TGTGCCAGCACCGGTGGATCCCGGGGAGGAAACACCATATATTTT. Residues: CASTGGSRGGNTIYF. This chain links TRBV5-5 with TRBJ1-3, with D unresolved. CDR3 size: 15 residues. V lost 6 bases and J lost 4, with 17 bases in between. Per germline, CDR1 SGHKS and CDR2 YYEKEE (reference sequence).

The V gene is TRBV29-1, the J gene TRBJ2-1; 12 nucleotides match TRBD1. Trimming took 5 bases from V and 1 from J; bases not matched to a gene: 6. Germline-derived CDR1 and CDR2 are SQVTM and ANQGSEA. The CDR3 covers 16 residues. The DNA for the CDR3 is TGCAGCGTTTCGGGACAGGGGGCTAGATCCTACAATGAGCAGTTCTTC. It codes for CSVSGQGARSYNEQFF.

This chain joins TRBV5-1 and TRBJ1-3, with D unresolved. Germline lookup yields CDR1 SGHRS and CDR2 YFSETQ. The ends were cut back, 1 base at V and 0 bases at J, with 8 bases in the middle. This CDR3 has 15 amino acids. Here the CDR3 DNA reads TGCGCCAGCAGCTTGATGGGTTACTCTGGAAACACCATATATTTT. The encoded protein is CASSLMGYSGNTIYF.